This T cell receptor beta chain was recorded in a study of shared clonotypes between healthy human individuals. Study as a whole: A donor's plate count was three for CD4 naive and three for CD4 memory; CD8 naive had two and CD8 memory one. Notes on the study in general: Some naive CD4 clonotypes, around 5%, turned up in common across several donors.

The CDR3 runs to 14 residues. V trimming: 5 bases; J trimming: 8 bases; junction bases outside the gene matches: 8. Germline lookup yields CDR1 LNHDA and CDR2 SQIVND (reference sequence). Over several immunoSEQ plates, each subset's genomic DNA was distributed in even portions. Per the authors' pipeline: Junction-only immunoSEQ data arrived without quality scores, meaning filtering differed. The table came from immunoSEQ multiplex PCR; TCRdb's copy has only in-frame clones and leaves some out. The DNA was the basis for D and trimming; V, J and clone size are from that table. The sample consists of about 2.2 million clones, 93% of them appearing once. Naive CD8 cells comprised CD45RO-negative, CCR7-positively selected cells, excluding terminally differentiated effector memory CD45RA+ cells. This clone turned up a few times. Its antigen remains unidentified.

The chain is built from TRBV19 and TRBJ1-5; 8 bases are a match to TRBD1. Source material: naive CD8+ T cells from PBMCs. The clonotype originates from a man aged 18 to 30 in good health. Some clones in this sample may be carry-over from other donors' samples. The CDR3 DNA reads TGTGCCAGTAGTTCCCGGACAGGGTGGGAGCCCCAGCATTTT. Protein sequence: CASSSRTGWEPQHF. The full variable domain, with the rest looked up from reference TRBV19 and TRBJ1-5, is DGGITQSPKYLFRKEGQNVTLSCEQNLNHDAMYWYRQDPGQGLRLIYYSQIVNDFQKGDIAEGYSVSREKKESFPLTVTSAQKNPTAFYLCASSSRTGWEPQHFGDGTRLSIL.